This T cell receptor beta chain is drawn from a study of STAT5B mutations in CD4+ large granular lymphocyte leukemia. Findings and caveats of the study: CD4-sorted patient repertoires seemed more clonal than healthy CD4+ repertoires.

Some clones are missing from TCRdb's copy, which holds only in-frame ones; the method was immunoSEQ multiplex PCR. In the table there are about 45,000 clones, about 86% of which are singletons. For this clone: Antigen unknown.

Trimming cost V 4 bases and J 9 bases; bases outside gene matches: 8. CDR3 length: 14 amino acids. Germline V lookup: CDR1 MNHNS, CDR2 SASEGT. The TCR comes from a human donor in good health. The chain joins TRBV6-1 to TRBJ1-5; 8 nucleotides agree with TRBD1. Sequenced material: CD4+ T cells from blood buffy coats. The CDR3 DNA reads as TGTGCCAGCAGTGGAGGACAGGGTATCAGGCCCCAGCATTTT. Its protein is CASSGGQGIRPQHF.